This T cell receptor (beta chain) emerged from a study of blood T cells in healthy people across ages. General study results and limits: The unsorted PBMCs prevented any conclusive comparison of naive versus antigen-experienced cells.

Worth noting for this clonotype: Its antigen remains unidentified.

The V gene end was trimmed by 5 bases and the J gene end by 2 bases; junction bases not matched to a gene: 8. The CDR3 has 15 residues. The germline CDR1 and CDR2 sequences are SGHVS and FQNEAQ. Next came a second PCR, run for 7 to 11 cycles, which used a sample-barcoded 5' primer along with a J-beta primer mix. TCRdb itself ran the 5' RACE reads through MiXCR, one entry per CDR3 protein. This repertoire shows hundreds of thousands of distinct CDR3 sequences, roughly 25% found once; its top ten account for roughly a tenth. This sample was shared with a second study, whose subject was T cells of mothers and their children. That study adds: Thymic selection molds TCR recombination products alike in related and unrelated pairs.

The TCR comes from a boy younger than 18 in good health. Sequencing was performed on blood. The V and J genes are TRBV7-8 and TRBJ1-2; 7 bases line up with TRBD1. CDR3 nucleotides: TGTGCCAGCAGCGGACGACAGGGAGGCAACTATGGCTACACCTTC. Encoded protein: CASSGRQGGNYGYTF. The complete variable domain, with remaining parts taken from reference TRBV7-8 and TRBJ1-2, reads GAGVSQSPRYKVAKRGQDVALRCDPISGHVSLFWYQQALGQGPEFLTYFQNEAQLDKSGLPSDRFFAERPEGSVSTLKIQRTQQEDSAVYLCASSGRQGGNYGYTFGSGTRLTVV.